This T cell receptor (beta chain) is from a study of shared clonotypes between healthy human individuals. The germline V gene encodes CDR1 SNHLY and CDR2 FYNNEI. The CDR3 extends over 14 amino acids. V was pared by 6 bases and J by 6 bases, with 16 bases between. Produced via immunoSEQ multiplex PCR; TCRdb's table is partial and in-frame only. The sample contains about 180,000 clones, roughly 93% of which appear only once. The receptor was derived from a woman in her 30s in good health. The sequenced sample consisted of naive CD4+ T cells sorted from blood. Subset: CD45RA+ positively selected. The V call is TRBV2, the J call TRBJ2-3; D is possibly TRBD2 (5 bases). CDR3 residues: CASRTSGGSDTQYF. The CDR3 DNA is TGTGCCAGCAGGACGTCTGGCGGGTCGGATACGCAGTATTTT.